Listed below are T cell receptor beta chains from one sample, sequenced in a study of blood T cell repertoires in COVID-19. Profiled with immunoSEQ multiplex PCR; TCRdb holds only in-frame clones, not every one. This table has under 200,000 clones, over 75% appearing once. Sample: peripheral blood. These receptors were taken from a man aged 50 to 59 with acute or convalescent COVID-19. Both conserved end residues are part of each CDR3. D genes are given only for firm matches. Clone size is shown for a subset of rows, as once, few, many or a class of expanded clone.

TRBJ2-7 . TRBD2 TRBV11-1 TGTGCCAGCAGCCTCCCGACTAGCGGGCGTCCCTACGAGCAGTACTTC CASSLPTSGRPYEQYF
TRBJ2-2 . TRBD2 TRBV28 TGTGCCAGCGGCTCGCCGGTGGCCGGGACTAGGACCTCCGGGGAGCTGTTTTTT CASGSPVAGTRTSGELFF
TRBJ1-5 few . TRBV29-1 TGCAGCGTTGAAGGAGACGCCGGGGCCCAGCATTTT CSVEGDAGAQHF
TRBJ2-7 . . TRBV11-2 TGTGCCAGCAGCCACTCTTACGAGCAGTACTTC CASSHSYEQYF
TRBJ2-7 . . TRBV5-4 TGTGCCAGCAGCTTGTGGCAGGGGCCCTACGAGCAGTACTTC CASSLWQGPYEQYF
TRBJ2-1 once TRBD1 TRBV7-3 TGTGCCAGCAGCTTATTGGGACAGGACAATGAGCAGTTCTTC CASSLLGQDNEQFF
TRBJ2-1 . . TRBV14 TGTGCCAGCAGCCAAGGGCTAGCGTGGTACAATGAGCAGTTCTTC CASSQGLAWYNEQFF
TRBJ1-1 . TRBD1 TRBV3-1/TRBV3-2 TGTGCCAGCAGTTCCACAGGGGCCACTGAAGCTTTCTTT CASSSTGATEAFF
TRBJ2-3 once TRBD2 TRBV16 TGTGCCAGCAGCCAATTCACTAGCGGGAGAGATACGCAGTATTTT CASSQFTSGRDTQYF
TRBJ1-1 . TRBD1 TRBV3-1/TRBV3-2 TGTGCCAGCAGCCAACCAGCGGGACAGGGAACTGAAGCTTTCTTT CASSQPAGQGTEAFF
TRBJ2-7 . . TRBV5-5 TGTGCCAGCGGCCCTGCCTACGAGCAGTACTTC CASGPAYEQYF
TRBJ2-1 . TRBD2 TRBV9 TGTGCCAGCAGCGTGGGACTAGAGGGAATGGGGCAGTTCTTC CASSVGLEGMGQFF
TRBJ1-2 . . TRBV4-3 TGCGCCAGCAGCCAAGGGGGGAATTGGGACACCTATGGCTACACCTTC CASSQGGNWDTYGYTF
TRBJ2-1 once . TRBV12-3/TRBV12-4 TGTGCCAGCAGTAATAGTAGAGGCAATGAGCAGTTCTTC CASSNSRGNEQFF
TRBJ2-7 . . TRBV11-1 TGTGCCAGCAGCTTATTGACGGGGTTAAGCTACGAGCAGTACTTC CASSLLTGLSYEQYF
TRBJ1-5 . TRBD1 TRBV7-2 TGTGCCAGCAGCTTAGGGGGGACAGGGGGCCGGCAGCCCCAGCATTTT CASSLGGTGGRQPQHF
TRBJ2-7 . . TRBV27 TGTGCCAGCAGTTTAGATTTCGGCTACGAGCAGTACTTC CASSLDFGYEQYF
TRBJ2-5 . . TRBV2 TGTGCCAGCAGTGTGTTGCAGGGCCAAGAGACCCAGTACTTC CASSVLQGQETQYF
TRBJ2-1 . TRBD1 TRBV7-8 TGTGCCAGCAGCTTAGAGTTCGTGGACAGGGATTTGTATGAGCAGTTCTTC CASSLEFVDRDLYEQFF
TRBJ2-3 . TRBD2 TRBV9 TGTGCCAGCAGCACTGGACTAGCGGGGGGCAAGACAGATACGCAGTATTTT CASSTGLAGGKTDTQYF
TRBJ2-5 . TRBD1 TRBV5-4 TGTGCCAGCAGCTTGGCCCTTTTTGACGCCCGGACAGGGAAAGAGACCCAGTACTTC CASSLALFDARTGKETQYF
TRBJ2-2 . TRBD1 TRBV30 TGTGCCTGGATCCCATTACCGGGACAGGGAAGGTCCGGGGAGCTGTTTTTT CAWIPLPGQGRSGELFF
TRBJ1-2 . TRBD1 TRBV7-2 TGTGCCAGCAATCCACAGGGGCCCCCATATGAGGGCTACACCTTC CASNPQGPPYEGYTF
TRBJ1-1 . . TRBV4-2 TGTGCCAGCAGCCAAGTTCAGGCCCCCGAAGCTTTCTTT CASSQVQAPEAFF
TRBJ1-4 . . TRBV19 TGTGCCAGTAGTATAGATGTGAGCCAGGGCGGCGGTAATGAAAAACTGTTTTTT CASSIDVSQGGGNEKLFF
TRBJ2-2 . TRBD1 TRBV7-2 TGTGCCAGCAGCAATAGGACAGGTTGGGGCACCGGGGAGCTGTTTTTT CASSNRTGWGTGELFF
TRBJ2-5 once . TRBV7-3 TGTGCCAGCAGCCTCCTCCCGGGTAGCCAAGAGACCCAGTACTTC CASSLLPGSQETQYF
TRBJ2-3 . TRBD2 TRBV11-2 TGTGCCAGCAGCTGGAGTAGCGGGGGGGCCGGGGATACGCAGTATTTT CASSWSSGGAGDTQYF
TRBJ2-7 . . TRBV7-3 TGTGCCAGCAGCCCGCGGGACTCGCGGTGCGAGCAGTACTTC CASSPRDSRCEQYF
TRBJ2-2 . . TRBV3-1/TRBV3-2 TGTGCCAGCCGACCCCGGGGAACCGGGGAGCTGTTTTTT CASRPRGTGELFF
TRBJ2-2 once . TRBV11-2 TGTGCCAGCAGCTTAAACAGGGCGGACACCGGGGAGCTGTTTTTT CASSLNRADTGELFF
TRBJ1-3 . TRBD1 TRBV6-5 TGTGCCAGCAGTACAGGGGACACCATATATTTT CASSTGDTIYF
TRBJ1-1 . . TRBV5-4 TGTGCCAGCAGTTCCGAGGTGACCGACCACATGAACACTGAAGCTTTCTTT CASSSEVTDHMNTEAFF
TRBJ2-7 . TRBD2 TRBV6-6 TGTGCCAGCAGTCAGGAGGGACTACAAGCCTACGAGCAGTACTTC CASSQEGLQAYEQYF
TRBJ1-1 . . TRBV27 TGTGCCAGCAGTCACTTCGGGAACACTGAAGCTTTCTTT CASSHFGNTEAFF
TRBJ2-3 . . TRBV4-3 TGCGCCAGCAGCCAAGCCAGCGGAAGCACAGATACGCAGTATTTT CASSQASGSTDTQYF
TRBJ2-7 . . TRBV20-1 TGCAGTGCTAGTCAGGGTCGTGCCTACGAGCAGTACTTC CSASQGRAYEQYF
TRBJ1-6 . TRBD1 TRBV2 TGTGCCAGCAGACAGGACAGGCAATATAATTCACCCCTCCACTTT CASRQDRQYNSPLHF
TRBJ2-1 . . TRBV12-2 TGTGCAAGTCGCTTAAGGCGGGGGACAGGGAACTACAATGAGCAGTTCTTC CASRLRRGTGNYNEQFF
TRBJ1-3 . . TRBV18 TGTGCCAGCTCAGATCAACAGGGATCTGGAAACACCATATATTTT CASSDQQGSGNTIYF
TRBJ2-5 . TRBD2 TRBV30 TGTGCCCAAAGCCGAATAAGCGGGAGCTCCGGGGAGACCCAGTACTTC CAQSRISGSSGETQYF
TRBJ2-1 . . TRBV5-1 TGCGCCAGCAGCTTGGTTTCTAGCTTCAATGAGCAGTTCTTC CASSLVSSFNEQFF